Below, 10 T cell receptor beta chains from the same sample are listed, as sequenced in a study of T cells in Graves' hyperthyroidism and ophthalmopathy. Researchers amplified the TCR beta CDR3 regions from RNA transcripts. During a first-round RT-PCR of the TCR CDR3, the HTBI primer set was used. TCRdb re-called the multiplex PCR reads with MiXCR, one entry per CDR3 protein. The sample lists 75,000 to 100,000 distinct CDR3 sequences; roughly 39% were seen once. The specimen was peripheral blood or thyroid tissue (not recorded which). These receptors all come from a woman in her twenties or thirties with Graves' hyperthyroidism.

The chain's CDR3 is CASSSLSGTSGRRYQETQYF. The CDR3 nucleotides read TGTGCCAGCAGTTCTCTCTCCGGGACTAGCGGGAGAAGGTACCAAGAGACCCAGTACTTC. The J gene is TRBJ2-5, the V gene TRBV28; TRBD2 aligns across 14 bases. V shed 4 bases and J 0 bases; nucleotides not matched to a gene: 13. The CDR3 sequence is 20 residues long. Germline CDR1 and CDR2: MDHEN and SYDVKM.

The V and J genes are TRBV2 and TRBJ1-2; 9 bases fit TRBD1. Germline CDR1 reads SNHLY; CDR2 reads FYNNEI. The CDR3 runs to 14 residues. Trimming took 7 bases from V and 12 from J; bases not matched to a gene: 15. The CDR3 sequence is CASKGRGTGLRNTF. The CDR3 DNA sequence: TGTGCCAGCAAAGGGCGGGGGACAGGGTTGAGAAACACCTTC. The full variable domain, completed using reference TRBV2 and TRBJ1-2, is EPEVTQTPSHQVTQMGQEVILRCVPISNHLYFYWYRQILGQKVEFLVSFYNNEISEKSEIFDDQFSVERPDGSNFTLKIRSTKLEDSAMYFCASKGRGTGLRNTFGSGTRLTVV.

Note on this clonotype: Given a much more abundant clone one base away, this may be a read error. The genes are TRBV19 and TRBJ1-2; a possible D gene is TRBD1 (5 bases). Germline CDR1 and CDR2: LNHDA and SQIVND (reference sequence). The CDR3 is 15 residues long. The CDR3 sequence: CASTIQEGAHGGYAF. In DNA form, the CDR3 reads TGTGCCAGTACCATACAGGAAGGGGCGCATGGTGGCTACGCCTTC.

In this sample, this clonotype turned up once. Since a much larger clone is just one base distant, this may be a read error. A read error is likely, as this CDR3 ends without the conserved phenylalanine or tryptophan. The rearrangement links TRBV28 to TRBJ2-2, with D possibly being TRBD2 (6 bases). V shed 8 bases and J shed 7 bases, with 14 bases lying between them. Per germline, CDR1 MDHEN and CDR2 SYDVKM. CDR3 length equals 13 residues. DNA of the CDR3: TGTGCCAGCTCGAGAGGAGGGGTCGGGGAGCTGTTTTTA. Translating gives CASSRGGVGELFL.

The V call is TRBV29-1, the J call TRBJ1-1; 7 positions agree with TRBD1. Germline values: CDR1 SQVTM, CDR2 ANQGSEA. This CDR3 region has 12 residues. The V and J ends lost 6 bases and 4 bases, in that order; junction bases with no gene match: 5. The CDR3 DNA follows: TGCAGCGTCCATCCAGGGGGCACTGAAGCTTTCTTT. It specifies CSVHPGGTEAFF.

There are a few counts of this clonotype. A much bigger clone sits one base away, suggesting this may be a read error. The J gene is TRBJ1-1, the V gene TRBV5-1, with no clear D. CDR1 SGHRS and CDR2 YFSETQ come from the germline V gene. The CDR3 extends over 14 amino acids. The CDR3 nucleotides read TGCGCCAGCAGCTTGGTTCCGGAGAACGCTGAAGCTTTCTTT. Protein: CASSLVPENAEAFF.

This clonotype occurred a few times. The chain has TRBV6-6 and TRBJ1-1, with 8 nucleotides matching TRBD1. Trimming cost V 6 bases and J 4 bases; bases outside gene matches: 13. The germline V gene encodes CDR1 MNHNY and CDR2 SVGAGI (reference sequence). The CDR3 consists of 16 residues. The CDR3 region has the DNA TGTGCCAGCAGCCAATCACAGGGGGTATATCGCACTGAAGCTTTCTTT. Translation: CASSQSQGVYRTEAFF.

The chain recombines TRBV11-2 with TRBJ1-2, with unresolved D. V was pared by 4 bases and J by 7 bases, with 13 bases between. The germline gives CDR1 SGHAT, CDR2 FQNNGV. The CDR3 runs to 13 residues. CDR3 in amino acids: CASSSRRGSGYTF. The CDR3 region has the DNA TGTGCCAGCAGCTCCCGACGGGGAAGTGGCTACACCTTC.

The J gene is TRBJ2-3, the V gene TRBV5-5, with 10 bases aligning to TRBD1. CDR1 SGHKS and CDR2 YYEKEE come from the germline V gene (reference sequence). J lost 3 bases, V lost 0 bases, and 1 base had no gene match. This CDR3 has 15 residues. CDR3: CASSLEGQGTDTQYF. The DNA of the CDR3 is TGTGCCAGCAGCTTGGAGGGACAGGGGACAGATACGCAGTATTTT.

About this clonotype: An end of the junction does not agree with germline; a read error may underlie this. The chain joins TRBV19 to TRBJ2-2, with TRBD1 matching 7 bases. The CDR3 has 17 amino acids. Germline V gives CDR1 LNHDA, CDR2 SQIVND (reference sequence). Here the CDR3 reads CASSRSRQGGSTGELSW. CDR3 bases: TGTGCCAGTAGTAGGTCGAGACAGGGTGGGAGCACCGGGGAGCTGTCTTGG.